This T cell receptor beta chain stems from a study of blood T cell repertoires in COVID-19. Germline CDR1 reads SEHNR; CDR2 reads FQNEAQ (reference sequence). The CDR3 runs 14 residues. The V end lost 1 base, the J end lost 5 bases, and 6 bases lay between the germline ends. In this sample, this clone turned up once. Patients from Seattle were sampled longitudinally, starting during active infection. Original processing methods: Using reference gene primer amplification, nucleated cell counts were estimated. TCRdb keeps only in-frame clones here, not all; method: immunoSEQ multiplex PCR. The V and J calls and clone size were taken over from that table, and D and trimming were inferred from the DNA. The sample has some 240,000 clones; 85% are singletons.

The sequencing sample was made of peripheral blood. The chain employs TRBV7-9 and TRBJ1-6; the D gene is possibly TRBD1 (6 bases). This clonotype originated in a woman between 70 and 85 years old with COVID-19, enrolled during active disease. CDR3 protein: CASSLDRDNSPLHF. For the CDR3, the DNA is TGTGCCAGCAGCTTAGACAGGGATAATTCACCCCTCCACTTT.